This TCR beta chain was sequenced in a study of blood T cell repertoires in COVID-19. Study details: Italy, Spain and the United States were the sources of the convalescent and acute COVID-19 samples. T cells, B-cell-depleted T cells, or PBMCs provided the cDNA or gDNA that served as material.

Clones were sequenced by immunoSEQ multiplex PCR, and TCRdb holds only the in-frame ones, with some missing. This table has about 180,000 clones, 81% appearing once. The sequencing sample was made of PBMCs or T cells enriched from blood (not recorded which). The TCR was taken from a woman in her 40s with acute COVID-19.

CDR3 amino acids: CASTGETYTQYF. CDR3 DNA: TGTGCCAGCACAGGGGAGACTTATACGCAGTATTTT. The chain joins TRBV25-1 to TRBJ2-3, with D maybe TRBD1 (6 bases). Germline V lookup: CDR1 MGHDK, CDR2 SYGVNS. V was cut by 7 bases and J by 7 bases, with 12 bases left in between. The CDR3 runs 12 residues.